This T cell receptor beta chain came from a study of blood T cells in healthy people across ages (dated by TCRdb to between 2015 and 2016). Regarding the study in general: In model experiments, roughly one uniquely barcoded TCR beta cDNA molecule per two T cells was captured by template switching. The study measured age-related changes in TCR beta repertoire diversity using deep sequencing normalized with unique cDNA molecular identifiers. The donors were split into four age groups: young (average around 16 years), middle-aged (roughly 39), aged (about 62) and long-lived (approximately 80). Donors of different ages were randomly distributed across sequencing lanes to avoid experimental bias. The study analyzed two additional independent replicas of 1 million unique cDNA reads from the same blood draw for two donors, one aged 18 to 30 and one aged 80 or older. What the study reported, not specific to this receptor: Because profiling used bulk unsorted PBMCs, naive and antigen-experienced compartments could not be compared conclusively. Compared with the aged group, more naive CD4+ T cells, fewer expanded clones and increased TCR diversity were shown by the long-lived group, suggesting age selection. Estimates of total diversity from one million sequenced T cells were regarded as lower bounds and underestimates. The CMV infection status of donors was not known, potentially confounding age-related changes in expanded clonotypes. A strong correlation was found between observed TCR beta diversity and the percentage of naive T cells measured by flow cytometry. Observed TCR beta diversity per million T cells fell roughly linearly with age, and a significant reduction was already apparent by age around 44.

Systemically healthy Caucasian individuals from Russia, 35 to 50 in total and aged roughly 6 to 100 years, were included as donors. Around 10 milliliters of peripheral blood were collected from each donor into EDTA-treated Vacutainer tubes. Ficoll-Paque density-gradient centrifugation was used to isolate PBMCs, with at least 6.5 million obtained per sample. Trizol reagent was used to extract total RNA from the PBMCs, yielding at least 5 micrograms per sample. The percentages of naive CD45RAhigh/CD27high T cells were determined by flow cytometry on a PBMC aliquot from every donor. Receptor libraries were prepared by 5' RACE. Sequencing used an Illumina HiSeq 2500. A second PCR of roughly 7 to 12 cycles was run with a J-beta primer mix and a sample-barcoded 5' primer. A unique molecular identifier was introduced onto each TCR beta cDNA molecule by a template-switch 5' adaptor carrying 12 random nucleotides. Each sample yielded at least 3 million CDR3-containing paired-end reads. First-strand cDNA synthesis was performed from all RNA using the Mint cDNA synthesis kit, with priming by a TRBC-specific oligonucleotide. After uracil-DNA glycosylase treatment, a first 18-cycle PCR used universal primers M1SS and BC2_uni_R on all cDNA. Per the original workflow: For normalization, 1 million high-quality reads were randomly selected from each sample, with every read carrying a distinct molecular identifier. Reads with shared molecular identifiers were discarded instead of being binned into consensus sequences. MiTCR, set to a Q25 quality threshold and the strictest error-elimination algorithm, was used for CDR3 identification, clonotype clustering and error correction. A nonparametric unseen species model using Euler transformation provided a lower-bound estimate of total TCR beta diversity. Starting from the raw public reads, TCRdb applied fastp trimming at Q25, assembled clones with MiXCR and retained in-frame beta chains. For every CDR3 protein sequence, its rows merge into one entry that carries the most common genes and DNA. The authors' filters were not applied to this entry. The sample table records 800,000 to 1,000,000 distinct CDR3 sequences; under 50% of these occur just once. The ten largest clones take up roughly 12% of the sample.

On this clonotype: Its specific antigen is unknown. No qualities accompany the bases; no much larger clone lies one base away.

The CDR1 and CDR2 encoded by the germline V gene are SGHTA and FQGNSA. Trimming accounts for 2 bases at V and 0 bases at J, while the number of junction bases matched to no gene is 5. The cysteine opens and the phenylalanine closes a CDR3 of 16 amino acids. CDR3 DNA only is kept here, 48 bases in frame from base 1. Sample: blood. Recombination linked TRBV7-2 to TRBJ1-2; TRBD1 matches 8 bases in the middle. The origin of this receptor is a man in his thirties or forties in good health. The CDR3 has the sequence CASSLSGGMTNYGYTF. The nucleotides read TGTGCCAGCAGCTTATCAGGGGGCATGACTAACTATGGCTACACCTTC.